The 25 T cell receptor beta chains listed next were all sequenced from one sample in a study of blood T cell repertoires in COVID-19. TCRdb's table, derived via immunoSEQ multiplex PCR, lists solely in-frame clones and lacks some. Of some 190,000 clones in the sample, 88% were seen once. Sequencing was performed on peripheral blood. These receptor sequences come from a human donor in a cohort sampled during active COVID-19.

The V call is TRBV6-5, the J call TRBJ2-7, with a weak D call TRBD2 (6 bases). Germline-derived CDR1 and CDR2 are MNHEY and SVGAGI. V shed 7 bases and J shed 0 bases, with 16 bases lying between them. This CDR3 is built from 15 residues. The CDR3 DNA is TGTGCCAGCACCCCTGCGGGGCCCTACTCCTACGAGCAGTACTTC. Amino acid sequence: CASTPAGPYSYEQYF.

The V and J genes are TRBV13 and TRBJ2-1, with 13 bases fitting TRBD2. CDR3 length: 20 residues. Looked up from germline, CDR1 is PRHDT and CDR2 is FYEKMQ (reference sequence). With V trimmed by 0 bases and J by 8 bases, 16 bases remained unmatched. CDR3 DNA: TGTGCCAGCAGCTTAGGAGGCCGTTTCTTAGGACTAGCGGGAGAGGATGAGCAGTTCTTC. Translating gives CASSLGGRFLGLAGEDEQFF.

This clone was counted once. The V call is TRBV19, the J call TRBJ2-7, with 8 bases fitting TRBD1. After removal of 4 bases from V and 7 bases from J, the junction contained 9 bases not matched to a gene. In germline, CDR1 is LNHDA, CDR2 SQIVND (reference sequence). The length of the CDR3 is 14 residues. CDR3 in amino acids: CASSTGQGRSEQYF. CDR3 bases: TGTGCCAGTAGTACCGGACAGGGCCGGAGTGAGCAGTACTTC.

This chain joins TRBV28 and TRBJ1-3; the D gene is possibly TRBD1 (6 bases). CDR3 length equals 15 residues. V lost 6 bases to trimming and J lost 4 bases, with 16 bases between them. CDR1 and CDR2 from the germline V gene are MDHEN and SYDVKM. CDR3 sequence (DNA): TGTGCCAGCAGCGACTACAGGGTAGCGGGAAACACCATATATTTT. Translated, it gives CASSDYRVAGNTIYF.

The chain is built from TRBV5-4 and TRBJ2-1; 11 positions match TRBD1. Germline V gives CDR1 SGHNT, CDR2 YYREEE (reference sequence). The CDR3 is made up of 15 amino acids. The V and J ends lost 5 bases and 6 bases, in that order; junction bases with no gene match: 7. In DNA, the CDR3 is TGTGCCAGCAGACCCCGGGACAGGGGGATCAATGAGCAGTTCTTC. It is translated as CASRPRDRGINEQFF. Drawing the rest from reference TRBV5-4 and TRBJ2-1, the complete variable domain is ETGVTQSPTHLIKTRGQQVTLRCSSQSGHNTVSWYQQALGQGPQFIFQYYREEENGRGNFPPRFSGLQFPNYSSELNVNALELDDSALYLCASRPRDRGINEQFFGPGTRLTVL.

The chain recombines TRBV5-1 with TRBJ2-7, with 9 bases lining up with TRBD1. This CDR3 is 15 amino acids long. Germline assignment: CDR1 SGHRS and CDR2 YFSETQ. V lost 4 bases and J lost 4; bases outside the gene matches: 9. The CDR3 loop is CASSPMPGQGYEQYF. CDR3 in DNA: TGCGCCAGCAGCCCAATGCCGGGACAGGGTTACGAGCAGTACTTC.

On this clone itself: At one boundary the junction diverges from the germline segment, which might be a read error. The chain joins TRBV10-3 to TRBJ1-5; unclear D gene. This CDR3 is 12 amino acids long. Germline loops: CDR1 ENHRY, CDR2 SYGVKD. The CDR3 here is CATSVPNQPQHF. CDR3 bases: TGTGCCACCAGTGTCCCAAATCAGCCCCAGCATTTT.

This clone was recorded only once. This chain uses TRBV19 with TRBJ2-2; 11 bases match TRBD2. CDR3 length: 15 residues. Germline-derived CDR1 and CDR2 are LNHDA and SQIVND (reference sequence). V dropped 8 bases and J dropped 5; count of bases not matched to a gene: 7. CDR3 loop: CASAIAGGDTGELFF. The CDR3 nucleotides are TGTGCCAGTGCAATAGCGGGAGGGGATACCGGGGAGCTGTTTTTT. The variable domain in full, completed from reference TRBV19 and TRBJ2-2, reads DGGITQSPKYLFRKEGQNVTLSCEQNLNHDAMYWYRQDPGQGLRLIYYSQIVNDFQKGDIAEGYSVSREKKESFPLTVTSAQKNPTAFYLCASAIAGGDTGELFFGEGSRLTVL.

J is TRBJ2-1 and V is TRBV5-1; D unresolved. The V gene's germline CDR1 is SGHRS and CDR2 YFSETQ. The CDR3 has 15 amino acids. Trimming removed 1 base from V and 1 base from J, with 9 bases in between. This chain's CDR3 is CASSLSSTSYNEQFF. The CDR3 nucleotides are TGCGCCAGCAGCTTGTCCAGTACGTCCTACAATGAGCAGTTCTTC.

The chain joins TRBV18 to TRBJ2-3, with D perhaps TRBD2 (5 bases). The V end was cut by 4 bases, the J end by 0 bases, with 11 bases between. The CDR3 length is 15 residues. Germline-derived CDR1 and CDR2 are KGHSH and LQKENI. The CDR3 DNA reads TGTGCCAGCTCACGTGCGGGCACGAGCACAGATACGCAGTATTTT. Protein sequence: CASSRAGTSTDTQYF.

The V and J genes are TRBV5-4 and TRBJ2-3; 12 nucleotides line up with TRBD2. Germline V gene lookup returns CDR1 SGHNT and CDR2 YYREEE (reference sequence). The J segment lost 3 bases and the V segment lost 3 bases, leaving 2 bases of the junction unmatched. The CDR3 consists of 15 residues. DNA of the CDR3: TGTGCCAGCAGCTCTAGCGGGAGGGGAACAGATACGCAGTATTTT. Translation: CASSSSGRGTDTQYF.

V is TRBV5-6 and J is TRBJ2-7, with 14 bases aligning to TRBD2. The CDR3 consists of 14 residues. The junction had 2 bases not matched to a gene; V was cut back by 4 bases and J by 5 bases. Germline V gene lookup returns CDR1 SGHDT and CDR2 YYEEEE. The CDR3 spells CASSAGLAGDEQYF. The CDR3 DNA reads TGTGCCAGCAGCGCGGGACTAGCGGGAGACGAGCAGTACTTC.

J is TRBJ2-3 and V is TRBV28, with TRBD1 identical over 7 bases. CDR3 length: 15 residues. The V and J ends lost 6 bases and 0 bases, in that order; junction bases with no gene match: 6. CDR1 is MDHEN and CDR2 is SYDVKM in the germline V gene. CDR3 in amino acids: CASRPTGASTDTQYF. The CDR3 bases are TGTGCCAGCAGACCAACAGGGGCCAGCACAGATACGCAGTATTTT.

In this sample, this clone turned up once. V usage is TRBV5-1 and J usage is TRBJ1-1, with TRBD1 matching over 10 bases. The CDR3 runs to 16 residues. From germline, CDR1 is SGHRS and CDR2 YFSETQ. The trim removed 4 bases at V and 1 base at J, leaving 7 bases unmatched. DNA of the CDR3: TGCGCCAGCAGCGAGGGACAGGGGAGATCGAACACTGAAGCTTTCTTT. It is translated as CASSEGQGRSNTEAFF.

The gene calls are TRBV5-1 and TRBJ1-2; 7 nucleotides line up with TRBD1. CDR3 length equals 12 residues. J was trimmed by 8 bases and V by 4 bases; bases with no gene match: 5. Germline CDR1 and CDR2: SGHRS and YFSETQ. DNA for the CDR3: TGCGCCAGCAGCGGGACAGCTGAAGGCTACACCTTC. This encodes CASSGTAEGYTF.

J is TRBJ2-7 and V is TRBV3-1 (or the pseudogene TRBV3-2); 10 bases map to TRBD1. CDR1 and CDR2 from the germline V gene are LGHDT and YNNKEL (reference sequence). The CDR3 spans 14 residues. J lost 8 bases, V lost 4 bases, and 8 bases had no gene match. The CDR3 nucleotides read TGTGCCAGCAGCCCACGACAGGGGGCGGTAAAGCAGTACTTC. Its translation: CASSPRQGAVKQYF.

This clone was found once. V usage is TRBV10-3 and J usage is TRBJ2-7; 9 bases match TRBD1. V lost 8 bases and J lost 5; bases outside the gene matches: 10. The CDR3 runs to 14 residues. Germline CDR1 ENHRY, CDR2 SYGVKD. The CDR3 nucleotides read TGTGCCATCGGGTCGAGGACAGGGGTTGACGAGCAGTACTTC. Translation: CAIGSRTGVDEQYF.

V gene TRBV10-3 combines with J gene TRBJ2-7; 7 bases match TRBD1. The CDR3 spans 13 residues. V dropped 4 bases and J dropped 6; count of bases not matched to a gene: 6. Germline CDR1 reads ENHRY; CDR2 reads SYGVKD. CDR3 amino acids: CAISGQGEGEQYF. The DNA for the CDR3 is TGTGCCATCAGTGGACAGGGTGAAGGCGAGCAGTACTTC.

The V and J genes are TRBV30 and TRBJ2-3; TRBD2 is a possible D gene (5 bases). Looked up from germline, CDR1 is GTSNPN and CDR2 is SVGIG (reference sequence). This CDR3 has 15 residues. V was trimmed by 4 bases and J by 2 bases, leaving 16 bases between them. The CDR3 is CAWTRGSLNTDTQYF. The CDR3 DNA reads as TGTGCCTGGACACGGGGTAGTTTAAACACAGATACGCAGTATTTT.

This chain uses TRBV18 with TRBJ2-2; D may be TRBD2 (6 bases). The CDR3 runs 16 residues. Germline values: CDR1 KGHSH, CDR2 LQKENI. V was shortened by 3 bases and J by 2 bases, with 13 bases between the two germline ends. The CDR3 sequence: CASSPMLAENTGELFF. For the CDR3, the DNA is TGTGCCAGCTCACCCATGTTAGCGGAAAACACCGGGGAGCTGTTTTTT. Full variable domain (outside the CDR3, taken from reference TRBV18 and TRBJ2-2): NAGVMQNPRHLVRRRGQEARLRCSPMKGHSHVYWYRQLPEEGLKFMVYLQKENIIDESGMPKERFSAEFPKEGPSILRIQQVVRGDSAAYFCASSPMLAENTGELFFGEGSRLTVL.

The gene calls are TRBV10-3 and TRBJ1-1; D is possibly TRBD1 (5 bases). This CDR3 region has 13 residues. Trimming cost V 8 bases and J 2 bases, with 12 bases left between them. Germline CDR1 ENHRY, CDR2 SYGVKD. The CDR3 coding sequence is TGTGCCATCGGACAAAAGGCCAACACTGAAGCTTTCTTT. Protein product: CAIGQKANTEAFF.

V usage is TRBV11-2 and J usage is TRBJ2-4, with 7 bases that match TRBD1. Germline-derived CDR1 and CDR2 are SGHAT and FQNNGV. Germline trimming cut 5 bases from V and 11 bases from J; bases unmatched to any gene: 6. This CDR3 contains 12 residues. The CDR3 sequence is CASSNPGQLQYF. CDR3 sequence (DNA): TGTGCCAGCAGCAACCCGGGACAGCTTCAGTACTTC. Together with reference TRBV11-2 and TRBJ2-4, the CDR3 gives the full variable domain: EAGVAQSPRYKIIEKRQSVAFWCNPISGHATLYWYQQILGQGPKLLIQFQNNGVVDDSQLPKDRFSAERLKGVDSTLKIQPAKLEDSAVYLCASSNPGQLQYFGAGTRLSVL.

This chain connects TRBV6-6 to TRBJ1-2, with D possibly TRBD1 on 5 matching bases. The length of the CDR3 is 14 residues. Trimming pared 5 bases from V and 4 bases from J, leaving 14 bases between. In germline, CDR1 is MNHNY, CDR2 SVGAGI (reference sequence). CDR3 in amino acids: CASSPTSGGYGYTF. DNA of the CDR3: TGTGCCAGCAGTCCCACTTCCGGGGGCTATGGCTACACCTTC.

The chain couples TRBV20-1 to TRBJ2-7; no reliable D call. Germline loops: CDR1 DFQATT, CDR2 SNEGSKA (reference sequence). The V and J ends lost 5 bases and 4 bases respectively, with 9 bases between them. This CDR3 has 11 residues. The CDR3 DNA reads as TGCAGTGCTTCTCACGGGTACGAGCAGTACTTC. Amino acids: CSASHGYEQYF.

This clone has more than one count but fewer than ten. The chain links TRBV14 to TRBJ1-2; D unresolved. Germline values: CDR1 SGHDN, CDR2 FVKESK. The germline V and J ends were trimmed by 1 base and 5 bases, with 11 bases remaining between them. The CDR3 consists of 14 residues. CDR3 coding DNA: TGTGCCAGCAGCCAAGCCCGGGATCCTTATGGCTACACCTTC. It codes for CASSQARDPYGYTF.